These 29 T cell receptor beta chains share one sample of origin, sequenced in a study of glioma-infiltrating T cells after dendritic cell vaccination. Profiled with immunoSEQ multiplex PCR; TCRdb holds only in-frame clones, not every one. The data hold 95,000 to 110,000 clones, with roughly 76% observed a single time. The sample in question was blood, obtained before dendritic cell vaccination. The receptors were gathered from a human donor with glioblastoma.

The CDR3 region has the DNA TGTGCCAGCAGTCGCCCCGGGAGGGGGAGGAATGAGCAGTTCTTC. Translation gives CASSRPGRGRNEQFF. V is TRBV2 and J is TRBJ2-1; 8 positions agree with TRBD2. Unmatched junction bases numbered 10, after V lost 5 bases and J lost 7 bases. The germline gives CDR1 SNHLY, CDR2 FYNNEI. The length of the CDR3 is 15 residues.

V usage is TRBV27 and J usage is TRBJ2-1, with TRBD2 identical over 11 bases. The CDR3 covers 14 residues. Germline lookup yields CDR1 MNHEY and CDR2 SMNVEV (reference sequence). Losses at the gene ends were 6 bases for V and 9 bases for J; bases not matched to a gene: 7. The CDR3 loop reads CASSPSGGRVEQFF. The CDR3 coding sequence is TGTGCCAGCAGCCCTAGCGGGGGGCGGGTTGAGCAGTTCTTC.

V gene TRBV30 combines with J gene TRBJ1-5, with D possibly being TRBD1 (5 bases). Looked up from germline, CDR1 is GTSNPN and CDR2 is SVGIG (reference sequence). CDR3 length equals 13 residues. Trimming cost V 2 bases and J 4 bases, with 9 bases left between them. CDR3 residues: CAWSWGVNQPQHF. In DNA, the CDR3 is TGTGCCTGGAGTTGGGGGGTGAATCAGCCCCAGCATTTT.

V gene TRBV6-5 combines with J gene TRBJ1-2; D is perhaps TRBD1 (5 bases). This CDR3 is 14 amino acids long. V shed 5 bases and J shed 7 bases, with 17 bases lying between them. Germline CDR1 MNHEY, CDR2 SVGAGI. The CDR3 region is CASSRVGEKGGYTF. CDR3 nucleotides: TGTGCCAGCAGTCGGGTAGGGGAAAAGGGTGGCTACACCTTC.

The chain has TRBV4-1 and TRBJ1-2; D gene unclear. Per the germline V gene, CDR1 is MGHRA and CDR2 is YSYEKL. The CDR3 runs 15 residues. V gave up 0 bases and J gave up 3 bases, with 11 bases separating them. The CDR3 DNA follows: TGCGCCAGCAGCCAAGAAGCGGGTTCGGACTATGGCTACACCTTC. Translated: CASSQEAGSDYGYTF.

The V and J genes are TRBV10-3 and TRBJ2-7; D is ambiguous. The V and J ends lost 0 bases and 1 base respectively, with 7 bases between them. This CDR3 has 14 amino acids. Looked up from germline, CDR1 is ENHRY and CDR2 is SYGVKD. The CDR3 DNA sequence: TGTGCCATCAGTGAGTCTGCAGATTCCTACGAGCAGTACTTC. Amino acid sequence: CAISESADSYEQYF.

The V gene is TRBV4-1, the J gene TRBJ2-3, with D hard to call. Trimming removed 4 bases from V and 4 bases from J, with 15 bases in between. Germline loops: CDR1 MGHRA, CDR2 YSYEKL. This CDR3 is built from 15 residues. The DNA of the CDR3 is TGCGCCAGCAGCCGCACCGGTGTGGGCCCAGATACGCAGTATTTT. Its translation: CASSRTGVGPDTQYF.

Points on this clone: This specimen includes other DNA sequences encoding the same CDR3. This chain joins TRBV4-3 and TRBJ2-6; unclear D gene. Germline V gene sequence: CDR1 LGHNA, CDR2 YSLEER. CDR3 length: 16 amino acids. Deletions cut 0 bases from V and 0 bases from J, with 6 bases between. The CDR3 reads CASSQDRNSGANVLTF. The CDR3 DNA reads TGCGCCAGCAGCCAAGACAGGAACTCTGGGGCCAACGTCCTGACTTTC.

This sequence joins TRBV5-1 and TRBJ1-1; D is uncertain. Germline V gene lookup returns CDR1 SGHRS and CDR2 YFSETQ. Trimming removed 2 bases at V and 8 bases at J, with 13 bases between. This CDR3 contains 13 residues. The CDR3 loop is CASSLPEEGEAFF. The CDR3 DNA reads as TGCGCCAGCAGCTTACCGGAAGAGGGAGAAGCTTTCTTT. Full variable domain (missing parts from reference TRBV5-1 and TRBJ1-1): KAGVTQTPRYLIKTRGQQVTLSCSPISGHRSVSWYQQTPGQGLQFLFEYFSETQRNKGNFPGRFSGRQFSNSRSEMNVSTLELGDSALYLCASSLPEEGEAFFGQGTRLTVV.

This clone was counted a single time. For the CDR3, the DNA is TGTGCCAGCAGCCTAGGGACAGACCATGGCTACACCTTC. It codes for CASSLGTDHGYTF. The J gene is TRBJ1-2, the V gene TRBV7-2, with TRBD1 matching 7 bases. The germline V gene has CDR1 SGHTA and CDR2 FQGNSA. The CDR3 runs 13 residues. The V segment lost 5 bases and the J segment 6 bases; nucleotides outside the gene matches: 6.

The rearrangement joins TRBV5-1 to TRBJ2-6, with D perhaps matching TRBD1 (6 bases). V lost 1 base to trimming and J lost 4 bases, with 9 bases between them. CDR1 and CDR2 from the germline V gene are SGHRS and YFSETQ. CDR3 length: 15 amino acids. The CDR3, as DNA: TGCGCCAGCAGCTTGACTGGGGGCGGGGCCAACGTCCTGACTTTC. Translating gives CASSLTGGGANVLTF.

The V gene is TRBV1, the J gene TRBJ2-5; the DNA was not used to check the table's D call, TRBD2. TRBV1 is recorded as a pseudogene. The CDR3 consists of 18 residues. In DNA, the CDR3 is TGCACCAGCAGCCAAGATCGTTGGCGGGGGGGGTACCAAGAGACCCAGTACTTC. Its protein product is CTSSQDRWRGGYQETQYF.

For the CDR3, the DNA is TGTGCCAGCAGCCGGGACAGGGTGAGCTATGGCTACACCTTC. Protein sequence: CASSRDRVSYGYTF. The rearrangement joins TRBV4-2 to TRBJ1-2; 9 positions agree with TRBD1. Germline CDR1 is LGHNA and CDR2 is YNFKEQ. This CDR3 has 14 residues. V was clipped by 4 bases and J by 4 bases; unmatched bases: 4.

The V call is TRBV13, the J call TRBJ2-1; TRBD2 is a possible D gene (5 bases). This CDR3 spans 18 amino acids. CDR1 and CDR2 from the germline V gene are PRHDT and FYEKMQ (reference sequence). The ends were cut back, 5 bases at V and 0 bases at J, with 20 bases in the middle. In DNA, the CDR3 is TGTGCCAGCAGCCCGAAGGACTCATACAAGCTCTCCTACAATGAGCAGTTCTTC. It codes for CASSPKDSYKLSYNEQFF.

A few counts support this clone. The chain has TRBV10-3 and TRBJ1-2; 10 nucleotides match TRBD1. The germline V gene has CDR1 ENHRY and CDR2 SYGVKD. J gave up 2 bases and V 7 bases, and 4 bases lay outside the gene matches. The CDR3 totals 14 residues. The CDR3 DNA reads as TGTGCCATCACCGGGACAGGGGCGAACTATGGCTACACCTTC. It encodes CAITGTGANYGYTF.

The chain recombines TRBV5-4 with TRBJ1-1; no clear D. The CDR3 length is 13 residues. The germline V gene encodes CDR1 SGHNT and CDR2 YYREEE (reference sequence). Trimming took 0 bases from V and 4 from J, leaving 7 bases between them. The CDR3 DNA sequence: TGTGCCAGCAGCTTGGTAGCTTCCACTGAAGCTTTCTTT. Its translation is CASSLVASTEAFF.

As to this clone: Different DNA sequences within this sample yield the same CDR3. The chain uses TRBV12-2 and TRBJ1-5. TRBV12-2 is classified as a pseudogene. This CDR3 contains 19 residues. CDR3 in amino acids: CASRLEKLGGPRGNQPQHF. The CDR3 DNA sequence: TGTGCAAGTCGCTTAGAAAAGTTGGGCGGGCCAAGGGGCAATCAGCCCCAGCATTTT.

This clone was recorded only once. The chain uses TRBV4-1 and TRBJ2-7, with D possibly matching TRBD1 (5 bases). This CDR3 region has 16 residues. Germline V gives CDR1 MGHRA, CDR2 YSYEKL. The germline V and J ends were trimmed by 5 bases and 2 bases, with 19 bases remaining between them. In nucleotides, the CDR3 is TGCGCCAGCAGCACAATCCGGGCAGGGCTAACCTACGAGCAGTACTTC. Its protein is CASSTIRAGLTYEQYF.

The CDR3 here is CASSPQPSGGYTF. CDR3 in DNA: TGCGCCAGCAGCCCCCAGCCGAGCGGCGGCTACACCTTC. The chain recombines TRBV5-1 with TRBJ1-2, with D unresolved. The CDR3 length is 13 residues. Germline V gene data show CDR1 as SGHRS and CDR2 as YFSETQ. V gave up 4 bases and J gave up 8 bases, with 15 bases separating them.

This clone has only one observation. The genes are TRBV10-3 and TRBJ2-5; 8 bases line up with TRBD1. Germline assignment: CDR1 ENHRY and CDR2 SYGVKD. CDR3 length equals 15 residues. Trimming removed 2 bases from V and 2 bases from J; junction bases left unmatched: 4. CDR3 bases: TGTGCCATCAGTGAGCCCCGACAGGGGCAAGAGACCCAGTACTTC. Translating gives CAISEPRQGQETQYF.

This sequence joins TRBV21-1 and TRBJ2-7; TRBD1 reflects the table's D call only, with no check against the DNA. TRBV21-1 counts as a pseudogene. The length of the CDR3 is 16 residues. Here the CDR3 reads CASSGPQGQGAYEQYF. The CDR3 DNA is TGTGCCAGCAGCGGCCCCCAGGGACAGGGGGCCTACGAGCAGTACTTC.

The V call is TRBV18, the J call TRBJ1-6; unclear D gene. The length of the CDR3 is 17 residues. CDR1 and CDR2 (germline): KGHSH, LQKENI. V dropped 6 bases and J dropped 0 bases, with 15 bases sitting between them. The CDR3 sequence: CASSLTRSHSYNSPLHF. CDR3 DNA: TGTGCCAGCTCCCTCACGCGGAGTCACTCCTATAATTCACCCCTCCACTTT.

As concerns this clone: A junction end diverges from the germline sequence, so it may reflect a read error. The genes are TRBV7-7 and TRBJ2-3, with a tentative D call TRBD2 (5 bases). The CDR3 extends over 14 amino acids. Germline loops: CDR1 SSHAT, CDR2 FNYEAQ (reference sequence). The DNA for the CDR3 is TGTGCTAGCAGCTTATCCTCCCGGGAAGATACGCAGTATTTT. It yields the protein CASSLSSREDTQYF.

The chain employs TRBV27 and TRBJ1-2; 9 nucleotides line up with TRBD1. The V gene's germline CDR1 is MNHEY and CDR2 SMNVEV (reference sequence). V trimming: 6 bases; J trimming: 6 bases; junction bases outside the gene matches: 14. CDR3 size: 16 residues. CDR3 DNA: TGTGCCAGCAGCCACCATACAGGGGGCGGTTATGATGGCTACACCTTC. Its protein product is CASSHHTGGGYDGYTF.

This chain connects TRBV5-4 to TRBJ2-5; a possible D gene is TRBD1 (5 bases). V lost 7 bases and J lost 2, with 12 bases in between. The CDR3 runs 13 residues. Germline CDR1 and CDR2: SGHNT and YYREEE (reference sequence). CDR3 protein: CASGMTAQETQYF. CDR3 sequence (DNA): TGTGCCAGCGGAATGACAGCACAAGAGACCCAGTACTTC.

This CDR3 reads CASSESIGQGASGELFF. DNA for the CDR3: TGCGCCAGCAGTGAGTCGATCGGACAGGGGGCCTCCGGGGAGCTGTTTTTT. This chain uses TRBV10-1 with TRBJ2-2, with 11 nucleotides matching TRBD1. The CDR3 consists of 17 residues. V lost 0 bases to trimming and J lost 6 bases; unmatched junction nucleotides: 6. Germline lookup yields CDR1 WNHNN and CDR2 SYGVQD (reference sequence).

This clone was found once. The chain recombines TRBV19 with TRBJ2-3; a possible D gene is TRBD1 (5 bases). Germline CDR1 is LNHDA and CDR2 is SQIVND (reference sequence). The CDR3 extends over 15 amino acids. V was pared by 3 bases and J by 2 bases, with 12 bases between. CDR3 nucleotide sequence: TGTGCCAGTAGTATGGAGACAGTAAACACAGATACGCAGTATTTT. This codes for CASSMETVNTDTQYF.

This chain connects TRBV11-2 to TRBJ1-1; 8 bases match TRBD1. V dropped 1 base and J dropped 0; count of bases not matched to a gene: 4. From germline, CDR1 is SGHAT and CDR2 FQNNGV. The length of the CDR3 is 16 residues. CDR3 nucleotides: TGTGCCAGCAGCTTAGCCCGGACAGGGATGAACACTGAAGCTTTCTTT. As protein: CASSLARTGMNTEAFF. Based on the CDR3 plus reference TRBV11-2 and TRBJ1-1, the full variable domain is EAGVAQSPRYKIIEKRQSVAFWCNPISGHATLYWYQQILGQGPKLLIQFQNNGVVDDSQLPKDRFSAERLKGVDSTLKIQPAKLEDSAVYLCASSLARTGMNTEAFFGQGTRLTVV.

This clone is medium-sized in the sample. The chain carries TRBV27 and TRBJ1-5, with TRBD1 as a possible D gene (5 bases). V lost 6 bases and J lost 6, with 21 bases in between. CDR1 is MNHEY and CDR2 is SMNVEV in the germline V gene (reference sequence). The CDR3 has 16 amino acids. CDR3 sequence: CASRTTLGGVGQPQHF. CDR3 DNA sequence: TGTGCCAGCAGGACCACCCTCGGGGGGGTCGGTCAGCCCCAGCATTTT.